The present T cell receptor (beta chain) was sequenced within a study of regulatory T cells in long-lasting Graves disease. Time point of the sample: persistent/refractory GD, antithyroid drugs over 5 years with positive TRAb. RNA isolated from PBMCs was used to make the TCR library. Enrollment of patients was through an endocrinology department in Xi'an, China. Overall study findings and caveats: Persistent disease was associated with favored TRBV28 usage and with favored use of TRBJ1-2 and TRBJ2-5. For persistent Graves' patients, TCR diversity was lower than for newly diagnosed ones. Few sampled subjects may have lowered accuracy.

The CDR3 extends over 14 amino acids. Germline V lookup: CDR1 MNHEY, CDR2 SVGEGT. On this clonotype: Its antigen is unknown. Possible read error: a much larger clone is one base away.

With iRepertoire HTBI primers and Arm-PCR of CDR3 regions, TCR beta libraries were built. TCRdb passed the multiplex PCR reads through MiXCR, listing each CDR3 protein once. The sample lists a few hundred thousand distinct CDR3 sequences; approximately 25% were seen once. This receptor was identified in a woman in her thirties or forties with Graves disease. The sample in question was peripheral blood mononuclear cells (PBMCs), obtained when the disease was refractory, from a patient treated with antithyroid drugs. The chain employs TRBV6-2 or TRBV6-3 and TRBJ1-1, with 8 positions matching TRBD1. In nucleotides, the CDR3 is TGTGCCAGCAGTACAGGGGGAGGGTACACTGAAGCTTCCTTT. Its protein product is CASSTGGGYTEASF.